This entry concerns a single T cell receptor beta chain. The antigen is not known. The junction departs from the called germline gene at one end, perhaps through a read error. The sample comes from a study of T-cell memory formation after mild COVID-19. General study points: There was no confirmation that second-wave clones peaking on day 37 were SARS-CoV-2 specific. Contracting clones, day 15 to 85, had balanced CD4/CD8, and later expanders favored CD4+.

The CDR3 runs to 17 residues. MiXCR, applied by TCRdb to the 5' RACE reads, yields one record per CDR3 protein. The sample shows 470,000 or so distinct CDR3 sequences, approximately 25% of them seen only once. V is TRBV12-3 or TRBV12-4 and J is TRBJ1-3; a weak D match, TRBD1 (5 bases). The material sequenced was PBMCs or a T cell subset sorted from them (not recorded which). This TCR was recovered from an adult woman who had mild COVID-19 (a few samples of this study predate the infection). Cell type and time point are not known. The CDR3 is CASSRDPRKMPGNTIYF. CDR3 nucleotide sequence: TGTGCCAGCAGCCGGGACCCCCGTAAGATGCCTGGTAACACCATATATTTT.